This is a list of T cell receptor beta chains from one sample in a study of regulatory T cells in long-lasting Graves disease. TCRdb re-called the multiplex PCR reads through MiXCR, storing one row per CDR3 protein. The sample lists about 310,000 distinct CDR3 sequences, about 20% seen once, with less than 40% in the top ten. This material consisted of peripheral blood mononuclear cells (PBMCs), taken at new diagnosis, from a patient treated with antithyroid drugs. Receptors were obtained from a female donor with Graves disease. Both conserved end residues are part of each CDR3. Fields, in order: J gene, D gene, clone size, CDR3 length, V gene, CDR3 protein, CDR3 DNA. The D gene is left open where the match is weak. The size entry is marked missing in some rows and otherwise reads once, few, many or a size class.

TRBJ1-6 | . | many | 14 | TRBV12-3/TRBV12-4 | CASSFGVYNSPLHF | TGTGCCAGCAGTTTTGGGGTATATAATTCACCCCTCCACTTT
TRBJ1-5 | . | . | 13 | TRBV12-3/TRBV12-4 | CASSLAVRSPQHF | TGTGCCAGCAGTTTAGCGGTCAGGTCGCCCCAGCATTTT
TRBJ2-1 | TRBD2 | many | 14 | TRBV12-3/TRBV12-4 | CASSSLAGYNEQFF | TGTGCCAGCAGCTCCCTAGCGGGCTACAATGAGCAGTTCTTC
TRBJ2-1 | TRBD2 | many | 15 | TRBV5-1 | CASSSMGLASDEQFF | TGCGCCAGCAGCTCCATGGGACTAGCCTCGGATGAGCAGTTCTTC
TRBJ1-4 | TRBD1 | many | 13 | TRBV19 | CASNSNRGEKLFF | TGTGCCAGTAACTCCAACAGGGGGGAAAAACTGTTTTTT
TRBJ1-4 | . | many | 13 | TRBV2 | CASRAETNEKLFF | TGTGCCAGCAGGGCGGAAACGAATGAAAAACTGTTTTTT
TRBJ2-5 | . | . | 15 | TRBV11-2 | CASSYPRDGQETQYF | TGTGCCAGCAGCTACCCCAGGGACGGACAAGAGACCCAGTACTTC
TRBJ2-1 | . | . | 14 | TRBV27 | CASSGARGYNEQFF | TGTGCCAGCAGTGGAGCGAGAGGCTACAATGAGCAGTTCTTC
TRBJ2-7 | . | many | 15 | TRBV28 | CASSFSWGSPVEQYF | TGTGCCAGCAGTTTTAGTTGGGGCTCCCCCGTCGAGCAGTACTTC
TRBJ2-1 | TRBD2 | few | 13 | TRBV11-3 | CASSYSGDNEQFF | TGTGCCAGCAGCTATAGCGGGGACAATGAGCAGTTCTTC